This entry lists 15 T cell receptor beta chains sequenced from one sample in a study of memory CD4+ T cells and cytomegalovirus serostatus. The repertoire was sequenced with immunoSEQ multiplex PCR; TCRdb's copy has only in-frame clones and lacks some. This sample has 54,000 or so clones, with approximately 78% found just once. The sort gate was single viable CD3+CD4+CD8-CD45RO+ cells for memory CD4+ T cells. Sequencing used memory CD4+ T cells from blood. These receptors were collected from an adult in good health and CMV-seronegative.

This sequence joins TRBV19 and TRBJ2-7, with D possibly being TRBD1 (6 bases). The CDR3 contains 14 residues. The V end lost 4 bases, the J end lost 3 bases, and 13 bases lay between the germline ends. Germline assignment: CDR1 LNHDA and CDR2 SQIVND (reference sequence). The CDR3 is CASSTPGQFYEQYF. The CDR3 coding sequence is TGTGCCAGTAGTACCCCCGGACAGTTCTACGAGCAGTACTTC.

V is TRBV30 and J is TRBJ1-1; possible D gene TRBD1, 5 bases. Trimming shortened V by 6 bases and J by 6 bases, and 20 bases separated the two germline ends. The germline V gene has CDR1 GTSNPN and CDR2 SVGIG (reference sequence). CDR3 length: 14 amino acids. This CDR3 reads CACLIKRGGAEAFF. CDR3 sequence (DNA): TGTGCCTGCCTAATTAAAAGGGGTGGGGCTGAAGCTTTCTTT.

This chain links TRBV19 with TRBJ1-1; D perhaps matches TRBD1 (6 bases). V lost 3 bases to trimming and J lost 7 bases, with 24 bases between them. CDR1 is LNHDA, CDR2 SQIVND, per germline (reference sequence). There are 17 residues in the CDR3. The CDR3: CASSIGTGFGFRGEAFF. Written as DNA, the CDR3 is TGTGCCAGTAGTATCGGCACAGGGTTTGGGTTCCGCGGTGAAGCTTTCTTT.

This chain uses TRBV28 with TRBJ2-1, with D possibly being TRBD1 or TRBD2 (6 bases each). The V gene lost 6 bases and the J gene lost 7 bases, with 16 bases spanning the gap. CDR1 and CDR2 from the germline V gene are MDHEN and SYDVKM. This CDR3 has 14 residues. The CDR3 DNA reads TGTGCCAGCAGACCGGGTGGGGGGCGGAATGAGCAGTTCTTC. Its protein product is CASRPGGGRNEQFF.

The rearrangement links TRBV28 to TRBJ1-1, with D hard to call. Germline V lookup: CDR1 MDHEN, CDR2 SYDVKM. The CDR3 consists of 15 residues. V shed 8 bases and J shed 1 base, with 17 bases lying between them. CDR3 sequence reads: CASFLGGISNTEAFF. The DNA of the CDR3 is TGTGCCAGCTTTCTGGGCGGCATCTCGAACACTGAAGCTTTCTTT.

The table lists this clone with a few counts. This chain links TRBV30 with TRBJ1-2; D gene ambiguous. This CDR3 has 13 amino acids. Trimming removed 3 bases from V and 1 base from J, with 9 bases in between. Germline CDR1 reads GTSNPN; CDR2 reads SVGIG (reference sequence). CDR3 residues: CAWRGRSNYGYTF. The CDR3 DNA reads TGTGCCTGGAGAGGACGGAGTAACTATGGCTACACCTTC.

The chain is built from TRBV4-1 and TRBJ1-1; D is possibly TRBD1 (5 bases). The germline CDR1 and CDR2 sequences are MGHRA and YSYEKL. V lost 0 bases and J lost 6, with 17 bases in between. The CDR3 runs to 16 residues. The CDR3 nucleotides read TGCGCCAGCAGCCAAGATCGCGGCAGGGTGTATTCTGAAGCTTTCTTT. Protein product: CASSQDRGRVYSEAFF.

CDR3 residues: CASSQDQLTEETQYF. As DNA, the CDR3 is TGCGCCAGCAGCCAAGATCAATTGACAGAAGAGACCCAGTACTTC. The gene calls are TRBV4-3 and TRBJ2-5; a weak D match, TRBD1 (5 bases). The CDR3 contains 15 residues. Germline loops: CDR1 LGHNA, CDR2 YSLEER. Trimming took off 0 bases at V and 3 bases at J, with 11 bases between the two ends.

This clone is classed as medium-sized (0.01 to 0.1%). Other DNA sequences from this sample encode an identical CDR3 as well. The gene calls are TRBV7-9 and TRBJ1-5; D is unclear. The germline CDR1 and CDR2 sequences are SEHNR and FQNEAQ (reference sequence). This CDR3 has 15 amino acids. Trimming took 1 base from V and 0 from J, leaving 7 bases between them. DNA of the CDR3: TGTGCCAGCAGCTTAGGGGGTTATAGCAATCAGCCCCAGCATTTT. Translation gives CASSLGGYSNQPQHF.

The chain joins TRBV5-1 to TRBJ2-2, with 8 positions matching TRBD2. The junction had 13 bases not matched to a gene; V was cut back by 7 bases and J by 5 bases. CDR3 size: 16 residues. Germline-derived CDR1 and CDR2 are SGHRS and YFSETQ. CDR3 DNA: TGCGCCAGCGACCCTGGTAGCGGGATTGGAACCGGGGAGCTGTTTTTT. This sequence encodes CASDPGSGIGTGELFF.

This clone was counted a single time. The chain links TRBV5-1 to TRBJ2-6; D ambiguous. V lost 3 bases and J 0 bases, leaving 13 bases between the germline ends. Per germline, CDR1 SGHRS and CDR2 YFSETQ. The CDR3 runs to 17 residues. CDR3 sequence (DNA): TGCGCCAGCAGCTCCCTACCACGTGGCTCTGGGGCCAACGTCCTGACTTTC. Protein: CASSSLPRGSGANVLTF.

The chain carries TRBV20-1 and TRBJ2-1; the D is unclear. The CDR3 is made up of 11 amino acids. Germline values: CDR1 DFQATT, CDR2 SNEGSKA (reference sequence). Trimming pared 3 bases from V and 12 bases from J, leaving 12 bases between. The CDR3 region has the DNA TGCAGTGCTAGTACTGGACCGGTGCAGTTCTTC. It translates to CSASTGPVQFF.

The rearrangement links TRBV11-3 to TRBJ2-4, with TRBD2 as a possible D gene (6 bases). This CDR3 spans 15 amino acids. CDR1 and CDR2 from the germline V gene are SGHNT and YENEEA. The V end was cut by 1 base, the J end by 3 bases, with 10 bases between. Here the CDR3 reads CASSLGGVVKNIQYF. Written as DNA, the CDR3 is TGTGCCAGCAGCTTAGGGGGGGTAGTCAAAAACATTCAGTACTTC.

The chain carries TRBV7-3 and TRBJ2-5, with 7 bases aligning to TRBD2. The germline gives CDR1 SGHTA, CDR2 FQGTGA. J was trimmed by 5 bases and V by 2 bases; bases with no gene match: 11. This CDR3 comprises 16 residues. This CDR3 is CASSLGGRASGETQYF. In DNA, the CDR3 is TGTGCCAGCAGCTTAGGAGGGAGGGCCTCAGGGGAGACCCAGTACTTC.

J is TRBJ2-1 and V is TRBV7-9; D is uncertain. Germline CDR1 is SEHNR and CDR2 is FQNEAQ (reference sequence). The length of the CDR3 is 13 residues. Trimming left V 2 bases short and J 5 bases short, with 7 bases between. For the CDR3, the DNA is TGTGCCAGCAGCTTAAAAGGTGACAATGAGCAGTTCTTC. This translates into CASSLKGDNEQFF.